The clone carrying this T cell receptor beta chain has more than one count but fewer than ten. The data originate from a study of blood T cells in healthy people across ages. Next came a second PCR, run for about 7 to 12 cycles, which used a sample-barcoded 5' primer along with a J-beta primer mix. TCRdb ran MiXCR on the 5' RACE reads and lists one entry per CDR3 protein. The sample has roughly 800,000 distinct CDR3 sequences, roughly 26% seen once. This CDR3 spans 16 amino acids. CDR1 and CDR2 from the germline V gene are SEHNR and FQNEAQ (reference sequence). V lost 5 bases, J lost 1 base, and 17 bases lay in between. These data also featured in a second study, about T cells of mothers and their children. That investigation notes: Mothers yielded over 10 million CDR3 reads, children several million each.

This receptor was taken from a boy younger than 18 in good health. The chain joins TRBV7-9 to TRBJ1-1; perhaps TRBD1 as D (5 bases). Source material: blood. The CDR3 region has the DNA TGTGCCAGCAGCCCCTCCGGGACTTCCAAGAACACTGAAGCTTTCTTT. Amino acids: CASSPSGTSKNTEAFF.